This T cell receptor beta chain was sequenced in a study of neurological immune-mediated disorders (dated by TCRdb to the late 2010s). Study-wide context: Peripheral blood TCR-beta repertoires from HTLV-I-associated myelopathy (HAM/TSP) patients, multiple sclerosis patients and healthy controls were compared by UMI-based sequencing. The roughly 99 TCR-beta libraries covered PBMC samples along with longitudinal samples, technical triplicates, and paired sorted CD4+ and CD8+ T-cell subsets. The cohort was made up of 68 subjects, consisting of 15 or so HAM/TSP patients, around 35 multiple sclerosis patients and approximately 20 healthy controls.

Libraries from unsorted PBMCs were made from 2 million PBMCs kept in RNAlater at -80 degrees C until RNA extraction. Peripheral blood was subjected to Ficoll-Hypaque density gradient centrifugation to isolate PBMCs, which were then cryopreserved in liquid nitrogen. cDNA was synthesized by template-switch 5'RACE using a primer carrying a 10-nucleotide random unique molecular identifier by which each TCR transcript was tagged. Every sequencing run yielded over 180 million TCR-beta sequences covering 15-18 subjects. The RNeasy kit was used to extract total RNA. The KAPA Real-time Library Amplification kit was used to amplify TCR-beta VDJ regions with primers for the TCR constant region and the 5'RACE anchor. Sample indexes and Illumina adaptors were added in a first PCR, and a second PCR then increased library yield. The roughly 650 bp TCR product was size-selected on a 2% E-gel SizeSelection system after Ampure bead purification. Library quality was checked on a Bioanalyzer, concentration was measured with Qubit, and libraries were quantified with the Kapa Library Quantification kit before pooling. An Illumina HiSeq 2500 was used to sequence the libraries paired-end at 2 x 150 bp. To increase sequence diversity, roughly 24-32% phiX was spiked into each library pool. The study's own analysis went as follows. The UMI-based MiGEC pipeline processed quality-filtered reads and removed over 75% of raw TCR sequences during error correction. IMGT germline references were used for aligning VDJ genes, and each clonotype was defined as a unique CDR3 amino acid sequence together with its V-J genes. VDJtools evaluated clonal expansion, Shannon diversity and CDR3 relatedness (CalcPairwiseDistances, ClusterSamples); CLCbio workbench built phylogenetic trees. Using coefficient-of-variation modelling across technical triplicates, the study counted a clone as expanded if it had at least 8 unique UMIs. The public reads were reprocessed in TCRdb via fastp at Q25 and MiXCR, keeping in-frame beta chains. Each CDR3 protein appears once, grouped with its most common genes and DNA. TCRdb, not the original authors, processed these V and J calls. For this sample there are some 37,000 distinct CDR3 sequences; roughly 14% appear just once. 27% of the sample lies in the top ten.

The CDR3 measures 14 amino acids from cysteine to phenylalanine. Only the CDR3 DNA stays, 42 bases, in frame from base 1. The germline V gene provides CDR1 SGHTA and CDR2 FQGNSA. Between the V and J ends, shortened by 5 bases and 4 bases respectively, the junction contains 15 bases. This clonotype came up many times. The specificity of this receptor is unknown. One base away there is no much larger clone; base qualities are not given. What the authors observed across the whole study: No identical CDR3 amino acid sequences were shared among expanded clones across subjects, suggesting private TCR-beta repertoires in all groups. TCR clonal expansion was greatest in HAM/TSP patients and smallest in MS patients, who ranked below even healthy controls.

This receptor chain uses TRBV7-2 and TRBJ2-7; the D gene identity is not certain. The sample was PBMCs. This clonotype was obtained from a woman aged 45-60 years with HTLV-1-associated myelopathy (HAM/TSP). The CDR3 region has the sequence CASSVGPLEYEQYF. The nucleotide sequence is TGTGCCAGCAGCGTGGGTCCCCTGGAATACGAGCAGTACTTC.